A single sample gave rise to the 20 T cell receptor beta chains below, sequenced in a study of blood T cell repertoires in COVID-19. TCRdb's table, derived via immunoSEQ multiplex PCR, lists solely in-frame clones and lacks some. Counted here are around 200,000 clones, roughly four fifths occurring once; the ten biggest clones make up 6% to 7%. Source material: peripheral blood. The receptors originated from a woman in her forties with acute or convalescent COVID-19.

The chain joins TRBV4-1 to TRBJ1-5; the D gene is possibly TRBD1 (6 bases). The CDR3 has 15 residues. Per the germline V gene, CDR1 is MGHRA and CDR2 is YSYEKL. Trimming took 2 bases from V and 4 from J, leaving 12 bases between them. The CDR3 loop is CASSQHGQYNQPQHF. The CDR3 nucleotides are TGCGCCAGCAGCCAACACGGACAGTATAATCAGCCCCAGCATTTT.

The J gene is TRBJ2-1, the V gene TRBV7-8; D might be TRBD1 (6 bases). CDR1 and CDR2 (germline): SGHVS, FQNEAQ. The CDR3 runs 14 residues. The germline V and J ends were trimmed by 3 bases and 3 bases, with 9 bases remaining between them. CDR3 coding DNA: TGTGCCAGCAGCTTCCCGGGACACTACAATGAGCAGTTCTTC. Translation: CASSFPGHYNEQFF.

This clone was seen only a few times. This sequence joins TRBV11-2 and TRBJ2-1; weak D call: TRBD2 (6 bases). V was trimmed by 5 bases and J by 2 bases, leaving 19 bases between them. From germline, CDR1 is SGHAT and CDR2 FQNNGV. The CDR3 is 17 amino acids. As DNA, the CDR3 is TGTGCCAGCAGCCCAAGAGGAGGGCGGAGTGCCTACAATGAGCAGTTCTTC. It yields the protein CASSPRGGRSAYNEQFF.

DNA for the CDR3: TGTGCCAGCAGTGAATTTAACGGTTACACCGGGGAGCTGTTTTTT. As protein: CASSEFNGYTGELFF. The rearrangement uses TRBV25-1 and TRBJ2-2; the D is unclear. Germline CDR1 is MGHDK and CDR2 is SYGVNS. Trimming took off 1 base at V and 3 bases at J, with 9 bases between the two ends. The CDR3 length is 15 residues.

The chain combines TRBV5-1 with TRBJ2-7; 7 positions match TRBD1. Per germline, CDR1 SGHRS and CDR2 YFSETQ. This CDR3 region has 14 residues. V dropped 0 bases and J dropped 4; count of bases not matched to a gene: 4. The CDR3: CASSLGTGEYEQYF. The CDR3 coding sequence is TGCGCCAGCAGCTTGGGGACAGGTGAATACGAGCAGTACTTC.

This clone appeared once. This chain connects TRBV6-5 to TRBJ2-3; D uncertain. CDR1 and CDR2 (germline): MNHEY, SVGAGI. V was trimmed by 5 bases and J by 8 bases, leaving 8 bases between them. The CDR3 loop spans 11 amino acids. For the CDR3, the DNA is TGTGCCAGCAGTACTCTCGGTACGCAGTATTTT. This codes for CASSTLGTQYF.

This clone came up a few times. This chain uses TRBV19 with TRBJ1-2; 9 bases match TRBD1. CDR3 length: 18 residues. Germline V gene lookup returns CDR1 LNHDA and CDR2 SQIVND (reference sequence). V lost 5 bases, J lost 4 bases, and 17 bases stayed unmatched. The CDR3 loop is CASSPKPAPGQGRYGYTF. Here the CDR3 DNA reads TGTGCCAGTAGTCCGAAGCCGGCCCCGGGACAGGGACGCTATGGCTACACCTTC.

The chain links TRBV24-1 to TRBJ2-2; 9 nucleotides agree with TRBD1. Trimming took 4 bases from V and 0 from J; bases not matched to a gene: 5. Looked up from germline, CDR1 is KGHDR and CDR2 is SFDVKD. This CDR3 has 17 residues. As DNA, the CDR3 is TGTGCCACCAGTGAACCTAGGACAGGGGCGAACACCGGGGAGCTGTTTTTT. Its protein product is CATSEPRTGANTGELFF.

This chain links TRBV3-1 (or the pseudogene TRBV3-2) with TRBJ1-2; TRBD1 agrees at 8 bases. The germline V gene has CDR1 LGHDT and CDR2 YNNKEL (reference sequence). The CDR3 is 13 amino acids. The J segment lost 5 bases and the V segment lost 8 bases, leaving 7 bases of the junction unmatched. CDR3 coding DNA: TGTGCCAGCGCTAAACAGGGGGGGTATGGCTACACCTTC. Translation gives CASAKQGGYGYTF.

The chain has TRBV7-2 and TRBJ1-1, with 7 bases that match TRBD1. This CDR3 has 15 amino acids. Germline V CDR1 and CDR2: SGHTA, FQGNSA. Unmatched junction bases numbered 7, after V lost 2 bases and J lost 4 bases. The CDR3 sequence is CASSLMLAGGTEAFF. The CDR3 coding sequence is TGTGCCAGCAGCTTAATGTTGGCAGGGGGCACTGAAGCTTTCTTT.

The chain couples TRBV9 to TRBJ2-7, with D possibly matching TRBD2 (6 bases). Germline assignment: CDR1 SGDLS and CDR2 YYNGEE. This CDR3 region has 14 residues. V was clipped by 0 bases and J by 5 bases, with 12 bases between them. CDR3 DNA: TGTGCCAGCAGCGTAGGAGGGAGGCCCCACGAGCAGTACTTC. It encodes CASSVGGRPHEQYF.

The genes are TRBV25-1 and TRBJ2-1; 9 nucleotides agree with TRBD2. Per germline, CDR1 MGHDK and CDR2 SYGVNS. The ends lost 4 bases at V and 4 bases at J; junction bases unmatched: 5. The CDR3 contains 15 residues. Written as DNA, the CDR3 is TGTGCCAGCAGTGCGGTGACTAGCGGTTACAATGAGCAGTTCTTC. Its protein is CASSAVTSGYNEQFF.

The J gene is TRBJ2-7, the V gene TRBV27, with TRBD1 as a possible D gene (6 bases). The CDR3 runs 17 residues. The V and J ends lost 2 bases and 4 bases respectively, with 21 bases between them. Germline CDR1 MNHEY, CDR2 SMNVEV (reference sequence). The CDR3 DNA is TGTGCCAGCAGTTTACGGCCCTCCGGACAGAGGGTATACGAGCAGTACTTC. Translated, it gives CASSLRPSGQRVYEQYF.

This chain joins TRBV2 and TRBJ2-1, with D unresolved. Trimming removed 6 bases at V and 3 bases at J, with 9 bases between. Germline V lookup: CDR1 SNHLY, CDR2 FYNNEI. This CDR3 comprises 13 residues. DNA for the CDR3: TGTGCCAGCAGCGAACCTCTCTACAATGAGCAGTTCTTC. This sequence encodes CASSEPLYNEQFF.

The chain has TRBV5-1 and TRBJ2-5, with a possible D match to TRBD1 (6 bases). Germline loops: CDR1 SGHRS, CDR2 YFSETQ. The CDR3 runs 16 residues. Trimming took 4 bases from V and 2 from J, leaving 18 bases between them. CDR3 sequence reads: CASSRGTLSGQETQYF. The CDR3 DNA is TGCGCCAGCAGCAGGGGGACACTCTCGGGGCAAGAGACCCAGTACTTC.

The gene calls are TRBV5-1 and TRBJ2-1, with TRBD1 matching over 8 bases. The CDR3 is 14 amino acids. Germline lookup yields CDR1 SGHRS and CDR2 YFSETQ. V gave up 6 bases and J gave up 5 bases; unmatched junction bases: 7. This chain's CDR3 is CASTQGATNNEQFF. In DNA, the CDR3 is TGCGCCAGCACCCAGGGGGCAACCAACAATGAGCAGTTCTTC.

V gene TRBV7-8 combines with J gene TRBJ1-3; D gene unclear. Germline loops: CDR1 SGHVS, CDR2 FQNEAQ. This CDR3 region has 14 residues. Trimming removed 4 bases at V and 0 bases at J, with 7 bases between. The CDR3 DNA sequence: TGTGCCAGCAGCTCACAGAGCTCTGGAAACACCATATATTTT. It codes for CASSSQSSGNTIYF.

This rearrangement joins TRBV6-4 to TRBJ1-1; D might be TRBD1 (6 bases). Germline-derived CDR1 and CDR2 are MRHNA and SNTAGT. Trimming shortened V by 5 bases and J by 10 bases, and 20 bases separated the two germline ends. The CDR3 sequence is 14 residues long. The CDR3 DNA reads TGTGCCAGCAGTCCGTCGACAGGAGCAGTTGGAGCTTTCTTT. Amino acid sequence: CASSPSTGAVGAFF.

The V gene is TRBV6-6, the J gene TRBJ1-4, with a weak D call TRBD1 (5 bases). V gave up 5 bases and J gave up 7 bases, with 20 bases separating them. The germline gives CDR1 MNHNY, CDR2 SVGAGI (reference sequence). The CDR3 runs to 16 residues. CDR3 region: CASSKLTGGWSEKLFF. CDR3 nucleotide sequence: TGTGCCAGCAGTAAACTAACGGGGGGGTGGAGTGAAAAACTGTTTTTT.

This sequence joins TRBV28 and TRBJ2-5, with 7 bases that match TRBD1. Germline V gene lookup returns CDR1 MDHEN and CDR2 SYDVKM. J gave up 6 bases and V 1 base, and 14 bases lay outside the gene matches. CDR3 size: 17 residues. The DNA of the CDR3 is TGTGCCAGCAGTTTATCCCGACAGGGTAATCATAGAAAGACCCAGTACTTC. Translating gives CASSLSRQGNHRKTQYF.